This T cell receptor (beta chain) was recovered during a study of cytomegalovirus exposure and HLA in healthy donors. The germline gives CDR1 SGHRS, CDR2 YFSETQ. CDR3 length equals 16 residues. V lost 0 bases and J 4 bases, leaving 13 bases between the germline ends. This PCR relied on a set of 60 Vbeta primers and 13 Jbeta primers. The data were produced by immunoSEQ multiplex PCR, yet TCRdb's version contains in-frame clones alone and is incomplete. The repertoire has 200,000 to 250,000 clones, about 72% of them found once; the top ten carry 3.5% to 4%. The V and J genes are TRBV5-1 and TRBJ2-2; the D gene is possibly TRBD2 (5 bases). The material sequenced was PBMCs. This clonotype was obtained from a male donor in good health and CMV-seronegative. This CDR3 reads CASSLAPGTITGELFF. For the CDR3, the DNA is TGCGCCAGCAGCTTGGCCCCGGGAACCATCACCGGGGAGCTGTTTTTT.